One and the same sample provided the 24 T cell receptor beta chains below, sequenced in a study of blood T cells in healthy people across ages. The use of a sample-barcoded 5' primer and a J-beta primer mix characterized a second PCR of 7 to 11 cycles. TCRdb reprocessed the 5' RACE reads with MiXCR, giving one entry per CDR3 protein. This sample has approximately 790,000 distinct CDR3 sequences; approximately 67% occur once, and the top ten carry 28%. Material: blood. All receptors derive from a man younger than 45 in good health.

The gene calls are TRBV27 and TRBJ1-2; 7 nucleotides align to TRBD1. The V and J ends lost 2 bases and 6 bases, in that order; junction bases with no gene match: 3. Germline V CDR1 and CDR2: MNHEY, SMNVEV (reference sequence). The CDR3 is 13 amino acids. The CDR3 here is CASSLTGADGYTF. CDR3 DNA: TGTGCCAGCAGTTTAACAGGGGCGGATGGCTACACCTTC.

J is TRBJ2-4 and V is TRBV29-1; D might be TRBD1 (6 bases). The CDR3 totals 14 residues. V lost 7 bases, J lost 2 bases, and 15 bases lay in between. Germline CDR1 is SQVTM and CDR2 is ANQGSEA. This chain's CDR3 is CSASPTGSKNIQYF. The CDR3 coding sequence is TGCAGCGCAAGCCCAACAGGGTCCAAAAACATTCAGTACTTC. Full variable domain (rest looked up from reference TRBV29-1 and TRBJ2-4): SAVISQKPSRDICQRGTSLTIQCQVDSQVTMMFWYRQQPGQSLTLIATANQGSEATYESGFVIDKFPISRPNLTFSTLTVSNMSPEDSSIYLCSASPTGSKNIQYFGAGTRLSVL.

The V and J genes are TRBV12-3 or TRBV12-4 and TRBJ2-1; a possible D gene is TRBD2 (6 bases). V lost 4 bases, J lost 0 bases, and 13 bases lay in between. The CDR3 spans 16 residues. CDR3 in DNA: TGTGCCAGCAGTTCGGTGGCGGGGATCTCCTACAATGAGCAGTTCTTC. Amino acids: CASSSVAGISYNEQFF.

The genes are TRBV12-3 or TRBV12-4 and TRBJ2-4; 7 nucleotides align to TRBD2. The CDR3 covers 14 residues. The trim removed 7 bases at V and 6 bases at J, leaving 9 bases unmatched. CDR3 coding DNA: TGTGCCAGCATGGGTCGGGGAGGGGTAAACATTCAGTACTTC. This codes for CASMGRGGVNIQYF.

The rearrangement uses TRBV6-5 and TRBJ2-5, with D possibly being TRBD1 (6 bases). The DNA end favors TRBJ2-7, so the J call may be wrong. Germline V lookup: CDR1 MNHEY, CDR2 SVGAGI. The CDR3 loop spans 15 amino acids. CDR3 amino acids: CASSYLPGQHYEQYF. CDR3 in DNA: TGTGCCAGCAGTTATCTTCCGGGACAACACTACGAGCAGTACTTC.

V is TRBV28 and J is TRBJ2-1; perhaps TRBD2 as D (6 bases). The CDR3 extends over 14 amino acids. The V end was cut by 4 bases, the J end by 6 bases, with 13 bases between. Germline V gene sequence: CDR1 MDHEN, CDR2 SYDVKM. The CDR3 loop reads CASSSQGRGNEQFF. The DNA for the CDR3 is TGTGCCAGCAGTTCCCAAGGGCGGGGCAATGAGCAGTTCTTC.

CDR3 in DNA: TGTGCCAGCAGTTACTCGAGGACGCGAGAGACCCAGTACTTC. It codes for CASSYSRTRETQYF. V usage is TRBV6-5 and J usage is TRBJ2-5; D gene unclear. The CDR3 loop spans 14 amino acids. Trimming cost V 0 bases and J 4 bases, with 9 bases left between them. Germline V lookup: CDR1 MNHEY, CDR2 SVGAGI.

The rearrangement links TRBV5-1 to TRBJ2-7; D possibly corresponds to TRBD1 (6 bases). The CDR3 runs 13 residues. V lost 4 bases, J lost 5 bases, and 13 bases lay in between. Germline loops: CDR1 SGHRS, CDR2 YFSETQ. The CDR3 DNA reads TGCGCCAGCAGCCCCCAGGGGCTTAACGAGCAGTACTTC. Translating gives CASSPQGLNEQYF.

This chain joins TRBV7-3 and TRBJ1-1, with unresolved D. The V end was cut by 5 bases, the J end by 0 bases, with 7 bases between. Germline V gene lookup returns CDR1 SGHTA and CDR2 FQGTGA. CDR3 length equals 13 residues. The DNA for the CDR3 is TGTGCCAGCAGCAAATCAGTGAACACTGAAGCTTTCTTT. It translates to CASSKSVNTEAFF.

The chain couples TRBV6-5 to TRBJ1-2; D is undetermined. The CDR3 extends over 15 amino acids. Trimming pared 6 bases from V and 1 base from J, leaving 15 bases between. CDR1 MNHEY and CDR2 SVGAGI come from the germline V gene. The CDR3, as DNA: TGTGCCAGCAGCCTCACCCAGGTTTTTAACTATGGCTACACCTTC. Its protein product is CASSLTQVFNYGYTF.

The genes are TRBV7-2 and TRBJ2-4; D is possibly TRBD2 (6 bases). The J call is doubtful: the DNA matches TRBJ2-7 better. Germline values: CDR1 SGHTA, CDR2 FQGNSA. The CDR3 is 16 amino acids. This chain's CDR3 is CASSLAASGRSYEQYF. CDR3 coding DNA: TGTGCCAGCAGCTTAGCGGCGAGCGGGCGAAGCTACGAGCAGTACTTC.

This clonotype was found a few times. The V call is TRBV27, the J call TRBJ1-5; tentatively, D is TRBD1 (5 bases). V lost 3 bases and J 2 bases, leaving 11 bases between the germline ends. The CDR3 consists of 15 residues. CDR1 and CDR2 (germline): MNHEY, SMNVEV (reference sequence). CDR3 residues: CASSLTEGRNQPQHF. In nucleotides, the CDR3 is TGTGCCAGCAGTTTGACAGAAGGGCGCAATCAGCCCCAGCATTTT.

This clonotype appeared a single time. The junction and the germline gene differ at one end; a read error may be behind it. V and J are TRBV4-1 and TRBJ2-1; no clear D gene. The CDR3 is made up of 13 amino acids. The V gene's germline CDR1 is MGHRA and CDR2 YSYEKL. The DNA for the CDR3 is TGCGCCAGCAGCCAAGTAACTCACAAGGAGCAGTTCTTC. This sequence encodes CASSQVTHKEQFF.

Comment on this clonotype: At one of its ends the junction is not consistent with the germline gene, which may arise from a read error. This chain joins TRBV7-2 and TRBJ2-5; TRBD2 matches at 9 bases. The germline gives CDR1 SGHTA, CDR2 FQGNSA. The length of the CDR3 is 16 residues. The CDR3 is CARSPVGSGGQETQYF. CDR3 nucleotide sequence: TGTGCCCGCAGCCCTGTGGGTAGCGGGGGACAAGAGACCCAGTACTTC. Filled out from reference TRBV7-2 and TRBJ2-5, the complete variable domain reads GAGVSQSPSNKVTEKGKDVELRCDPISGHTALYWYRQSLGQGLEFLIYFQGNSAPDKSGLPSDRFSAERTGGSVSTLTIQRTQQEDSAVYLCARSPVGSGGQETQYFGPGTRLLVL.

The genes are TRBV29-1 and TRBJ2-3; the D is unclear. The CDR3 spans 11 residues. V was cut by 6 bases and J by 11 bases, with 15 bases left in between. Germline assignment: CDR1 SQVTM and CDR2 ANQGSEA. The CDR3 region has the DNA TGCAGCGTGCAGAAGATGTACGAGCAGTATTTT. Residues: CSVQKMYEQYF.

This chain connects TRBV5-6 to TRBJ2-3, with D unresolved. The CDR3 extends over 13 amino acids. The germline V and J ends were trimmed by 4 bases and 10 bases, with 16 bases remaining between them. Germline V gene sequence: CDR1 SGHDT, CDR2 YYEEEE. In nucleotides, the CDR3 is TGTGCCAGCAGCGCCCTTGGAGTAGAAGCGCAGTATTTT. It specifies CASSALGVEAQYF.

The chain is built from TRBV12-3 or TRBV12-4 and TRBJ2-3, with 7 bases aligning to TRBD2. The CDR3 has 14 amino acids. With 2 bases clipped from V and 6 bases from J, the junction kept 5 bases outside the gene matches. This CDR3 is CASSLSQGGDTQYF. In DNA, the CDR3 is TGTGCCAGCAGTTTAAGTCAGGGAGGGGATACGCAGTATTTT.

V and J are TRBV7-3 and TRBJ1-6, with a weak D call TRBD1 (5 bases). The germline CDR1 and CDR2 sequences are SGHTA and FQGTGA. Trimming took 1 base from V and 6 from J, leaving 13 bases between them. The CDR3 loop spans 16 amino acids. CDR3 sequence: CASSLMGQGSNSPLHF. CDR3 nucleotides: TGTGCCAGCAGCTTAATGGGCCAGGGTAGTAATTCACCCCTCCACTTT.

The chain is built from TRBV7-2 and TRBJ2-5; 10 bases map to TRBD1. Germline V lookup: CDR1 SGHTA, CDR2 FQGNSA. This CDR3 comprises 14 residues. The ends lost 6 bases at V and 5 bases at J; junction bases unmatched: 6. The CDR3 nucleotides are TGTGCCAGCAGTCGGGGACAGGGGTGGGAGACCCAGTACTTC. Encoded protein: CASSRGQGWETQYF.

About this clonotype itself: At one of its ends the junction is not consistent with the germline gene, which may arise from a read error. This sequence joins TRBV6-4 and TRBJ2-3; D is unclear. This CDR3 is built from 14 residues. Germline V gives CDR1 MRHNA, CDR2 SNTAGT. CDR3 sequence: CANSDQPGTDTQYF. CDR3 DNA: TGTGCCAACAGTGACCAACCTGGCACAGATACGCAGTATTTT.

The J gene is TRBJ1-3, the V gene TRBV10-3; D unresolved. With 2 bases removed from V and 0 bases from J, the gap between germline ends came to 11 bases. The germline V gene has CDR1 ENHRY and CDR2 SYGVKD. The length of the CDR3 is 16 residues. The CDR3 is CAISEGGRSSGNTIYF. The CDR3 DNA reads TGTGCCATCAGTGAGGGTGGCAGGTCCTCTGGAAACACCATATATTTT.

Only one count was recorded for this clonotype. V gene TRBV6-5 combines with J gene TRBJ2-4; perhaps TRBD1 as D (6 bases). The last part of the DNA fits TRBJ2-7 better; the J call may be wrong. The CDR3 is made up of 12 amino acids. Germline V gene lookup returns CDR1 MNHEY and CDR2 SVGAGI. In nucleotides, the CDR3 is TGTGCCACCCTCGGACAGACCTACGAGCAGTACTTC. Translation: CATLGQTYEQYF.

The chain joins TRBV20-1 to TRBJ2-1; TRBD2 agrees at 11 bases. V shed 6 bases and J 1 base; nucleotides not matched to a gene: 5. This CDR3 contains 15 residues. CDR1 and CDR2 (germline): DFQATT, SNEGSKA (reference sequence). CDR3 amino acids: CSAISGGASYNEQFF. In DNA form, the CDR3 reads TGCAGTGCGATTAGCGGGGGGGCTTCCTACAATGAGCAGTTCTTC.

V and J are TRBV7-2 and TRBJ1-2; D unclear. CDR3 size: 16 residues. The ends were cut back, 3 bases at V and 0 bases at J, with 14 bases in the middle. Germline V gene data show CDR1 as SGHTA and CDR2 as FQGNSA. CDR3 DNA: TGTGCCAGCAGCTTGCTTACCGCGCTTACTAACTATGGCTACACCTTC. It translates to CASSLLTALTNYGYTF.